This T cell receptor beta chain was identified in a study of T cell responses to AZD1222 COVID-19 vaccine. Regarding the study as a whole: Two AZD1222 administrations were followed by greater Spike-specific TCR breadth and depth. Baseline testing showed seropositivity in only six or seven AZD1222 recipients. Regions 160-218 and 743-854 dominated among vaccine-associated CD4 TCRs spanning spike.

Points on this clone: Its target is not known.

This table comes from immunoSEQ multiplex PCR, and its TCRdb copy is limited to in-frame clones, with some not included. Counted here are around 99,000 clones, approximately 91% occurring once; the ten biggest clones make up approximately 7.6%. The germline V gene encodes CDR1 ENHRY and CDR2 SYGVKD. CDR3 length equals 16 residues. Trimming took off 6 bases at V and 2 bases at J, with 19 bases between the two ends. The TCR comes from an adult in good health. The chain joins TRBV10-3 to TRBJ1-2; D is perhaps TRBD1 (6 bases). The specimen was peripheral blood, collected on day 0 of AZD1222 vaccination. Here the CDR3 reads CAISGGGGRTNYGYTF. The CDR3 nucleotides read TGTGCCATCAGCGGGGGCGGCGGAAGGACGAACTATGGCTACACCTTC.